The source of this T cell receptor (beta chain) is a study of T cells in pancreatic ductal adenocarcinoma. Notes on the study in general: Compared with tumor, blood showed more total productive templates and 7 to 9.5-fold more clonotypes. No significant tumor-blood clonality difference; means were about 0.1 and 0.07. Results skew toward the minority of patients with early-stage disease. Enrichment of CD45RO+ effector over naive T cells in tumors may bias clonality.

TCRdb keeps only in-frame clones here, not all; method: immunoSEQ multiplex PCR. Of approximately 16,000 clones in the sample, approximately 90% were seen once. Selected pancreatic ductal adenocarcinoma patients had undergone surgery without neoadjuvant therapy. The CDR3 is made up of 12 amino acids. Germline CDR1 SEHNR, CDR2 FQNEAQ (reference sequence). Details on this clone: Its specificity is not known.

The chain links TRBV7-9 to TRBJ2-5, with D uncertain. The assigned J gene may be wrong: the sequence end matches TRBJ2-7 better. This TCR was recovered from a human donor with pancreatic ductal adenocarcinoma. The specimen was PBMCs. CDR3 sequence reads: CASSESSYEQYF. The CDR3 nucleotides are TGTGCCAGCAGCGAGAGCTCCTACGAGCAGTACTTC.